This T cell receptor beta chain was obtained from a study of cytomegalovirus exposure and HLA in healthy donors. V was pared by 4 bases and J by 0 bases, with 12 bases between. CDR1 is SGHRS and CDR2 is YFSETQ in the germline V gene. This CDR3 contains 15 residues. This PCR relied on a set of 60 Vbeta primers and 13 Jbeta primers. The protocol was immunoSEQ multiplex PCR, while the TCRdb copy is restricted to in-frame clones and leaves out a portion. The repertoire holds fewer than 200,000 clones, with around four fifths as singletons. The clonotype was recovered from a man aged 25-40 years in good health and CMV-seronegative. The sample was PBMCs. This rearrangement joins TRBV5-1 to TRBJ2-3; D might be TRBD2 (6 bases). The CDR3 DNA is TGCGCCAGCAGCGCGGACTACCATAGCACAGATACGCAGTATTTT. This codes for CASSADYHSTDTQYF.